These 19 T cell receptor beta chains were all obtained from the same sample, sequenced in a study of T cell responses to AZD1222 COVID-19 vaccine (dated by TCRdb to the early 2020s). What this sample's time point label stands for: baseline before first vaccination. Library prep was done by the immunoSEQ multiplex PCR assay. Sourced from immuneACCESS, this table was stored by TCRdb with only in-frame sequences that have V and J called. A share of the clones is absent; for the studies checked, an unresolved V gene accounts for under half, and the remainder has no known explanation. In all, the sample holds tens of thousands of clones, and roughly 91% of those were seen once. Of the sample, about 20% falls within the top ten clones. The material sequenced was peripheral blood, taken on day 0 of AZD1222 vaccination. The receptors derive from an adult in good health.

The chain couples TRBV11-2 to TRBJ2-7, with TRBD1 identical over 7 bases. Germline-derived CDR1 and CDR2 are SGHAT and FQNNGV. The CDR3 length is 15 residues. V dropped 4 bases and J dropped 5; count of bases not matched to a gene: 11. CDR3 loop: CASSSHRGSRDEQYF. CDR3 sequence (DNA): TGTGCCAGCAGCTCCCACAGGGGCTCGAGGGACGAGCAGTACTTC.

This CDR3 is CASSRDRGGRAFF. CDR3 coding DNA: TGTGCCAGCAGCCGGGACAGGGGCGGACGTGCTTTCTTT. V usage is TRBV5-6 and J usage is TRBJ1-1; 10 nucleotides agree with TRBD1. The CDR3 contains 13 residues. Per the germline V gene, CDR1 is SGHDT and CDR2 is YYEEEE. After removal of 4 bases from V and 11 bases from J, the junction contained 8 bases not matched to a gene.

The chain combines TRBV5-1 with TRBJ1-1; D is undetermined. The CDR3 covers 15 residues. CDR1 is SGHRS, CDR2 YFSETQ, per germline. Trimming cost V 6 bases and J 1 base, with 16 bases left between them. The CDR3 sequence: CASIPGVGQNTEAFF. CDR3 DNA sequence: TGCGCCAGCATCCCCGGGGTTGGCCAGAACACTGAAGCTTTCTTT.

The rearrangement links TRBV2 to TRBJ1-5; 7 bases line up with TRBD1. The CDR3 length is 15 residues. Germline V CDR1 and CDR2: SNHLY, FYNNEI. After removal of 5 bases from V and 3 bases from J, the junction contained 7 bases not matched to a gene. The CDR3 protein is CASSSRTGSNQPQHF. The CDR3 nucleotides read TGTGCCAGCAGTTCCCGGACAGGTTCCAATCAGCCCCAGCATTTT.

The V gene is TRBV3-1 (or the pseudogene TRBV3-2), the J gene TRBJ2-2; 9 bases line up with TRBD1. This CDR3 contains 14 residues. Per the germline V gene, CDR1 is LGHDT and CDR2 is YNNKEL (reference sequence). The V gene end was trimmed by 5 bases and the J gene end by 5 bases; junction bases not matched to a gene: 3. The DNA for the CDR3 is TGTGCCAGCAGCTTACAGGGGGCTACCGGGGAGCTGTTTTTT. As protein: CASSLQGATGELFF.

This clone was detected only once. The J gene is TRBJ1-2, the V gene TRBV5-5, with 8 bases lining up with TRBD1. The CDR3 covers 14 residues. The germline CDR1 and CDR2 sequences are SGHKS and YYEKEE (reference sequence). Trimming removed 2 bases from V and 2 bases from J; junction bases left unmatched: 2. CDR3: CASSLGDRNYGYTF. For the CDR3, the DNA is TGTGCCAGCAGCTTAGGGGACAGGAACTATGGCTACACCTTC.

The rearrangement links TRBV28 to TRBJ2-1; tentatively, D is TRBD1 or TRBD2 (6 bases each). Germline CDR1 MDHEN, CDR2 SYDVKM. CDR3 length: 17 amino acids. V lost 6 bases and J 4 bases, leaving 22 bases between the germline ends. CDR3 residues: CASSNNRLGGPYNEQFF. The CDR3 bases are TGTGCCAGCAGCAACAACAGGCTAGGGGGGCCGTACAATGAGCAGTTCTTC.

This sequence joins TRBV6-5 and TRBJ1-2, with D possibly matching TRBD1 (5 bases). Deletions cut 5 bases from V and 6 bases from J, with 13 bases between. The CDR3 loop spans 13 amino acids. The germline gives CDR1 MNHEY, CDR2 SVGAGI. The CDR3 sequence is CASSTLGPDGYTF. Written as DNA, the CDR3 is TGTGCCAGCAGTACTCTGGGGCCGGATGGCTACACCTTC.

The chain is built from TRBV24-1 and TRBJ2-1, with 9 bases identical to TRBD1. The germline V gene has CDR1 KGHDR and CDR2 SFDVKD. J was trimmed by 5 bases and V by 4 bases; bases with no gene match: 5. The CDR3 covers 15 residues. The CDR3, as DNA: TGTGCCACCAGTGACCAGGACAGGGGACACAATGAGCAGTTCTTC. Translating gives CATSDQDRGHNEQFF.

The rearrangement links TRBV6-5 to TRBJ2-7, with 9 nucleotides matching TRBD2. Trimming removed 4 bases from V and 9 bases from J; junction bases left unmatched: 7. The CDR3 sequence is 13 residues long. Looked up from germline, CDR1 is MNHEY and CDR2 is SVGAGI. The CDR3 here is CASSLRGGPVQYF. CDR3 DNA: TGTGCCAGCAGTTTGCGGGGGGGCCCTGTGCAGTACTTC.

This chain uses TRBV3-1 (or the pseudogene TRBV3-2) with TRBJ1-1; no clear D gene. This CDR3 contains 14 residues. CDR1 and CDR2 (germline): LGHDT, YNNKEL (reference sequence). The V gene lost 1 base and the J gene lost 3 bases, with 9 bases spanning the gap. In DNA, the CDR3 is TGTGCCAGCAGCCAAGTGGAATCGTACACTGAAGCTTTCTTT. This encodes CASSQVESYTEAFF.

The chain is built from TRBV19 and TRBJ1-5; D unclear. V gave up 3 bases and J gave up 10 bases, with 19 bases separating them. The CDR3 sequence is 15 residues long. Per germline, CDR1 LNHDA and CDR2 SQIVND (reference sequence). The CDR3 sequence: CASSIRPPLLNPQHF. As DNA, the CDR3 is TGTGCCAGTAGTATTAGGCCACCGCTGTTAAACCCCCAGCATTTT.

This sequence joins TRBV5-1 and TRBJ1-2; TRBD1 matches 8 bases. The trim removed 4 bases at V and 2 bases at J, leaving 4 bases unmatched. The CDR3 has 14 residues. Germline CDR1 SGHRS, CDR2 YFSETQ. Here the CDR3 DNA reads TGCGCCAGCAGCGGGGGACAGGCGAACTATGGCTACACCTTC. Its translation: CASSGGQANYGYTF.

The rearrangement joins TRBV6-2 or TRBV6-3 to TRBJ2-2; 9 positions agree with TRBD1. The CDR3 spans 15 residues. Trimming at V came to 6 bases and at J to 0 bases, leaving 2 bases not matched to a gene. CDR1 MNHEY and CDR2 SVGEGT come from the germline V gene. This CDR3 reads CASSRDRANTGELFF. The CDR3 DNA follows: TGTGCCAGCAGCCGGGACAGGGCGAACACCGGGGAGCTGTTTTTT.

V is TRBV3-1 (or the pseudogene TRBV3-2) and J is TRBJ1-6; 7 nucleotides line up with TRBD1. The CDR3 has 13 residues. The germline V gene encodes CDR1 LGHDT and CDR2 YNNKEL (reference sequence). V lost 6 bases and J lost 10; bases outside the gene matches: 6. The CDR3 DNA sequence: TGTGCCAGCAGGGGAACAGGGGCATCACCCCTCCACTTT. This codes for CASRGTGASPLHF.

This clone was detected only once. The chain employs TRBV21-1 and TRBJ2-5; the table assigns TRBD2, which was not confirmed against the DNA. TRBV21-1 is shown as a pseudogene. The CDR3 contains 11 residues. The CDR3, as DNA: TGTGCCAGCAGCAGAGGGGAGACCCAGTACTTC. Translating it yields CASSRGETQYF.

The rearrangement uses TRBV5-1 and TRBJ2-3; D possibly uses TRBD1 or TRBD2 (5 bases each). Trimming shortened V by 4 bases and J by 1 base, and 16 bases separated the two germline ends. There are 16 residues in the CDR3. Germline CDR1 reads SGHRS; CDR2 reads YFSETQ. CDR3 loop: CASSTGLMKGTDTQYF. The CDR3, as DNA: TGCGCCAGCAGCACAGGACTGATGAAAGGCACAGATACGCAGTATTTT.

The CDR3 DNA is TGTGCCAGCAGCTTTCCAATCTCTGGAAACACCATATATTTT. It yields the protein CASSFPISGNTIYF. This rearrangement joins TRBV5-4 to TRBJ1-3; D gene uncertain. V lost 2 bases and J 0 bases, leaving 6 bases between the germline ends. Germline lookup yields CDR1 SGHNT and CDR2 YYREEE (reference sequence). This CDR3 contains 14 residues. Based on the CDR3 plus reference TRBV5-4 and TRBJ1-3, the full variable domain is ETGVTQSPTHLIKTRGQQVTLRCSSQSGHNTVSWYQQALGQGPQFIFQYYREEENGRGNFPPRFSGLQFPNYSSELNVNALELDDSALYLCASSFPISGNTIYFGEGSWLTVV.

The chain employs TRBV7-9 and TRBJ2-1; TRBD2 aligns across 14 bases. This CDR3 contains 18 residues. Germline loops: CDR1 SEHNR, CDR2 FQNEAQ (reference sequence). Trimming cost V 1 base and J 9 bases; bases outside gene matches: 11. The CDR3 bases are TGTGCCAGCAGCTTAGGTCCCTCGACTAGCGGGGGGGCCGGTGAGCAGTTCTTC. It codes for CASSLGPSTSGGAGEQFF.